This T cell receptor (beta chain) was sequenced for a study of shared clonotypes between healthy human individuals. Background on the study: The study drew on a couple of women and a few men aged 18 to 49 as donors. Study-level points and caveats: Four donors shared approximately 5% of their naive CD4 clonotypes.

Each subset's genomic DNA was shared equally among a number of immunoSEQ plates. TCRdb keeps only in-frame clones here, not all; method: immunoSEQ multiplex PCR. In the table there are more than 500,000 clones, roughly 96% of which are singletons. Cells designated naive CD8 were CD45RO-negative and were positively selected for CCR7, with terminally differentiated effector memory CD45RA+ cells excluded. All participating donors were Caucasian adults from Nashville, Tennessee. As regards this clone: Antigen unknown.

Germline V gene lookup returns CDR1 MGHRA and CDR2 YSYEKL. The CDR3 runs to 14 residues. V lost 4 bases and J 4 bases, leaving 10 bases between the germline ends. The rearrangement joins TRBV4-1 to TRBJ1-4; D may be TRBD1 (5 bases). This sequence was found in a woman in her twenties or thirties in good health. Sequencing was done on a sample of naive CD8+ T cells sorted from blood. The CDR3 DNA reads TGCGCCAGCAGCCCATTAGACAGTAATGAAAAACTGTTTTTT. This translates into CASSPLDSNEKLFF.